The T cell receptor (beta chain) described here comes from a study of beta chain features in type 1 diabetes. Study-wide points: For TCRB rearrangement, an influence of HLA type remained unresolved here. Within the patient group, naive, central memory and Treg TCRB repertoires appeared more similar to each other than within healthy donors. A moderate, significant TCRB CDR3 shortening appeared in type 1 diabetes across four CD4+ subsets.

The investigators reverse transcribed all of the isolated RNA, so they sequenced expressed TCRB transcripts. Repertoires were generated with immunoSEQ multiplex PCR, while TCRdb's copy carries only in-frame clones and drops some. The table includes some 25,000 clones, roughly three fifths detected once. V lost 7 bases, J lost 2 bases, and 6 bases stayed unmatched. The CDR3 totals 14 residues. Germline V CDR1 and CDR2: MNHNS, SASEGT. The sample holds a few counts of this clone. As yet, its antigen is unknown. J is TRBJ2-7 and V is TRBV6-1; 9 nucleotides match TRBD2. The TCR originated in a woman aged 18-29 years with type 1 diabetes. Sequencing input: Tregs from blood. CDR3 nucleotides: TGTGCCAGCACGACGCGGGAGGGGACCTACGAGCAGTACTTC. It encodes CASTTREGTYEQYF.